Following are 26 T cell receptor beta chains from one sample sequenced in a study of blood T cell repertoires in COVID-19. Repertoires were generated with immunoSEQ multiplex PCR, while TCRdb's copy carries only in-frame clones and drops some. The repertoire includes about 380,000 clones, approximately 89% of them detected once, and 1% to 1.5% sits in the top ten. Material: PBMCs or T cells enriched from blood (not recorded which). The receptors here all came from a man younger than 40 who had recovered from COVID-19.

This clone has a single count. This chain links TRBV5-1 with TRBJ1-2; the D gene is possibly TRBD1 (5 bases). Trimming cost V 5 bases and J 2 bases, with 22 bases left between them. The CDR3 extends over 17 amino acids. CDR1 SGHRS and CDR2 YFSETQ come from the germline V gene. CDR3 residues: CASRPNPAMGQNYGYTF. As DNA, the CDR3 is TGCGCCAGCAGACCGAACCCCGCTATGGGGCAAAACTATGGCTACACCTTC.

This chain connects TRBV19 to TRBJ2-2; 11 bases map to TRBD1. Germline loops: CDR1 LNHDA, CDR2 SQIVND (reference sequence). V lost 3 bases, J lost 4 bases, and 7 bases stayed unmatched. The CDR3 is 17 residues long. The CDR3 region is CASSIRDRGFVTGELFF. Here the CDR3 DNA reads TGTGCCAGTAGTATCCGGGACAGGGGGTTTGTCACCGGGGAGCTGTTTTTT.

V and J are TRBV30 and TRBJ1-2; 11 bases match TRBD1. The CDR3 is 15 residues long. In germline, CDR1 is GTSNPN, CDR2 SVGIG (reference sequence). Unmatched junction bases numbered 8, after V lost 2 bases and J lost 6 bases. The CDR3 nucleotides are TGTGCCTGGAGTATAGATCCGGACAGGGGGCATGGCTACACCTTC. Translating gives CAWSIDPDRGHGYTF.

The rearrangement joins TRBV6-2 or TRBV6-3 to TRBJ2-3, with 16 bases lining up with TRBD2. The germline CDR1 and CDR2 sequences are MNHEY and SVGEGT. V trimming: 5 bases; J trimming: 4 bases; junction bases outside the gene matches: 9. The length of the CDR3 is 18 residues. CDR3 sequence (DNA): TGTGCCAGCAGTAACCCGGGACTAGCGGGGGGGAAGGCAGATACGCAGTATTTT. Protein: CASSNPGLAGGKADTQYF.

The rearrangement uses TRBV14 and TRBJ1-2; no clear D gene. The CDR3 length is 14 residues. With 4 bases removed from V and 6 bases from J, the gap between germline ends came to 15 bases. Germline V CDR1 and CDR2: SGHDN, FVKESK. The CDR3 loop is CASSPLGRFDGYTF. The CDR3 coding sequence is TGTGCCAGCAGCCCCCTCGGGAGGTTCGATGGCTACACCTTC.

V gene TRBV19 combines with J gene TRBJ2-7; the match to TRBD1 covers 12 bases. With 1 base clipped from V and 3 bases from J, the junction kept 7 bases outside the gene matches. CDR1 is LNHDA and CDR2 is SQIVND in the germline V gene (reference sequence). The CDR3 length is 17 residues. CDR3 protein: CASSIVAGQGAVYEQYF. CDR3 bases: TGTGCCAGTAGTATAGTCGCGGGACAGGGGGCGGTCTACGAGCAGTACTTC.

The rearrangement links TRBV9 to TRBJ1-3, with D maybe TRBD1 (5 bases). V gave up 4 bases and J gave up 0 bases, with 14 bases separating them. Germline V gives CDR1 SGDLS, CDR2 YYNGEE. The CDR3 spans 16 residues. The CDR3 region has the DNA TGTGCCAGCAGCAGCTCCGGACACCACTCTGGAAACACCATATATTTT. It specifies CASSSSGHHSGNTIYF.

The rearrangement links TRBV19 to TRBJ2-7; TRBD1 aligns across 7 bases. The germline gives CDR1 LNHDA, CDR2 SQIVND (reference sequence). The trim removed 6 bases at V and 1 base at J, leaving 6 bases unmatched. CDR3 length: 14 amino acids. The CDR3 region is CASSSGTESYEQYF. The DNA of the CDR3 is TGTGCCAGTAGCTCCGGGACAGAATCCTACGAGCAGTACTTC.

The V call is TRBV5-6, the J call TRBJ1-6; D possibly corresponds to TRBD1 (5 bases). The germline V and J ends were trimmed by 4 bases and 3 bases, with 14 bases remaining between them. Germline CDR1 SGHDT, CDR2 YYEEEE. This CDR3 region has 16 residues. CDR3 region: CASSPGWGGYNSPLHF. For the CDR3, the DNA is TGTGCCAGCAGCCCGGGCTGGGGGGGCTATAATTCACCCCTCCACTTT. Full variable domain (outside the CDR3, taken from reference TRBV5-6 and TRBJ1-6): DAGVTQSPTHLIKTRGQQVTLRCSPKSGHDTVSWYQQALGQGPQFIFQYYEEEERQRGNFPDRFSGHQFPNYSSELNVNALLLGDSALYLCASSPGWGGYNSPLHFGNGTRLTVT.

With respect to this clone: Other nucleotide sequences in the sample specify the same CDR3. This chain connects TRBV5-1 to TRBJ1-1; 7 bases match TRBD1. V lost 4 bases and J lost 1; bases outside the gene matches: 4. The CDR3 is made up of 14 amino acids. Germline assignment: CDR1 SGHRS and CDR2 YFSETQ. In nucleotides, the CDR3 is TGCGCCAGCAGCCTTGCAGGGGGGAACACTGAAGCTTTCTTT. Protein sequence: CASSLAGGNTEAFF.

The chain employs TRBV18 and TRBJ2-3; the match to TRBD1 covers 7 bases. V shed 3 bases and J 4 bases; nucleotides not matched to a gene: 7. Germline CDR1 reads KGHSH; CDR2 reads LQKENI. The CDR3 is 15 residues long. The CDR3 nucleotides are TGTGCCAGCTCACCGGCTGACAGGGAAGCAGATACGCAGTATTTT. It translates to CASSPADREADTQYF. Looking up the rest from reference TRBV18 and TRBJ2-3 gives the full variable domain: NAGVMQNPRHLVRRRGQEARLRCSPMKGHSHVYWYRQLPEEGLKFMVYLQKENIIDESGMPKERFSAEFPKEGPSILRIQQVVRGDSAAYFCASSPADREADTQYFGPGTRLTVL.

This clone was seen just once. This sequence joins TRBV10-2 and TRBJ2-1; 8 nucleotides line up with TRBD2. Germline V gene data show CDR1 as WSHSY and CDR2 as SAAADI. The length of the CDR3 is 16 residues. V shed 6 bases and J 2 bases; nucleotides not matched to a gene: 9. CDR3 DNA sequence: TGCGCCAGCAGGGAGGCTAGCGGGTCCCCCTACAATGAGCAGTTCTTC. Translation gives CASREASGSPYNEQFF.

V usage is TRBV3-1 (or the pseudogene TRBV3-2) and J usage is TRBJ2-1, with D possibly TRBD1 on 5 matching bases. V lost 6 bases and J lost 2, with 17 bases in between. The CDR3 sequence is 16 residues long. From germline, CDR1 is LGHDT and CDR2 YNNKEL (reference sequence). CDR3 coding DNA: TGTGCCAGCAGTCCCACATCACTGACAGCCTACAATGAGCAGTTCTTC. This gives the protein CASSPTSLTAYNEQFF.

This clone was counted only a few times. The chain links TRBV9 to TRBJ1-1, with TRBD1 matching 7 bases. The junction had 5 bases not matched to a gene; V was cut back by 4 bases and J by 5 bases. Germline loops: CDR1 SGDLS, CDR2 YYNGEE. The CDR3 covers 13 residues. CDR3 sequence: CASSRGHWTEAFF. CDR3 nucleotides: TGTGCCAGCAGCAGGGGGCATTGGACTGAAGCTTTCTTT. Together with reference TRBV9 and TRBJ1-1, the CDR3 gives the full variable domain: DSGVTQTPKHLITATGQRVTLRCSPRSGDLSVYWYQQSLDQGLQFLIQYYNGEERAKGNILERFSAQQFPDLHSELNLSSLELGDSALYFCASSRGHWTEAFFGQGTRLTVV.

The chain is built from TRBV7-7 and TRBJ2-7; D remains unclear. Germline CDR1 is SSHAT and CDR2 is FNYEAQ (reference sequence). This CDR3 comprises 15 residues. Trimming took off 1 base at V and 0 bases at J, with 10 bases between the two ends. CDR3 in amino acids: CASSLGFESSYEQYF. The CDR3 DNA sequence: TGTGCCAGCAGCTTAGGGTTCGAGAGCTCCTACGAGCAGTACTTC.

J is TRBJ1-6 and V is TRBV19; tentatively, D is TRBD1 (6 bases). The CDR3 is made up of 15 amino acids. The germline gives CDR1 LNHDA, CDR2 SQIVND (reference sequence). With 4 bases removed from V and 7 bases from J, the gap between germline ends came to 14 bases. Written as DNA, the CDR3 is TGTGCCAGTAGTAAGGGGGAGAGTAAGAATTCACCCCTCCACTTT. It encodes CASSKGESKNSPLHF.

The chain couples TRBV27 to TRBJ1-2, with TRBD1 as a possible D gene (5 bases). Trimming shortened V by 5 bases and J by 7 bases, and 17 bases separated the two germline ends. This CDR3 is built from 14 residues. The germline V gene encodes CDR1 MNHEY and CDR2 SMNVEV (reference sequence). CDR3 sequence: CASSRDSQAGGYTF. CDR3 coding DNA: TGTGCCAGCAGTCGGGACTCCCAGGCTGGTGGCTACACCTTC.

This chain uses TRBV12-5 with TRBJ1-1, with D tentatively TRBD1 (6 bases). Trimming took off 0 bases at V and 0 bases at J, with 11 bases between the two ends. Germline lookup yields CDR1 LGHNT and CDR2 FRNRAP. This CDR3 spans 16 amino acids. The DNA of the CDR3 is TGTGCTAGTGGTTTGGTCACAGGGTCGATGAACACTGAAGCTTTCTTT. This encodes CASGLVTGSMNTEAFF.

V is TRBV5-6 and J is TRBJ2-1, with 8 bases identical to TRBD1. CDR3 length: 16 amino acids. V trimming: 3 bases; J trimming: 2 bases; junction bases outside the gene matches: 7. Germline loops: CDR1 SGHDT, CDR2 YYEEEE. CDR3 in amino acids: CASSSFWGQAYNEQFF. DNA of the CDR3: TGTGCCAGCAGCTCCTTTTGGGGACAGGCCTACAATGAGCAGTTCTTC.

The chain's CDR3 is CASSTTTGTGNIQYF. The CDR3 nucleotides are TGTGCCAGCAGTACAACTACCGGGACAGGAAACATTCAGTACTTC. The V gene is TRBV27, the J gene TRBJ2-4, with TRBD1 identical over 8 bases. Losses at the gene ends were 5 bases for V and 6 bases for J; bases not matched to a gene: 9. The CDR3 has 15 residues. Germline CDR1 reads MNHEY; CDR2 reads SMNVEV (reference sequence).

The chain joins TRBV11-2 to TRBJ2-7; the match to TRBD1 covers 9 bases. The CDR3 totals 18 residues. The V gene's germline CDR1 is SGHAT and CDR2 FQNNGV. V lost 0 bases, J lost 3 bases, and 12 bases stayed unmatched. The CDR3 spells CASSLDYTGGFEFYEQYF. In nucleotides, the CDR3 is TGTGCCAGCAGCTTAGATTACACAGGGGGCTTCGAATTCTACGAGCAGTACTTC. The full variable domain, with the rest looked up from reference TRBV11-2 and TRBJ2-7, is EAGVAQSPRYKIIEKRQSVAFWCNPISGHATLYWYQQILGQGPKLLIQFQNNGVVDDSQLPKDRFSAERLKGVDSTLKIQPAKLEDSAVYLCASSLDYTGGFEFYEQYFGPGTRLTVT.

The chain combines TRBV30 with TRBJ1-4; D is possibly TRBD1 (6 bases). CDR1 is GTSNPN, CDR2 SVGIG, per germline (reference sequence). V gave up 6 bases and J gave up 0 bases, with 8 bases separating them. The length of the CDR3 is 13 residues. CDR3 sequence reads: CACDRTTNEKLFF. CDR3 DNA sequence: TGTGCCTGCGACAGGACAACTAATGAAAAACTGTTTTTT.

V and J are TRBV5-6 and TRBJ2-7; TRBD1 might be the D (7 bases). This CDR3 is 15 amino acids long. V was shortened by 3 bases and J by 4 bases, with 17 bases between the two germline ends. Germline loops: CDR1 SGHDT, CDR2 YYEEEE. The chain's CDR3 is CASSSPRGVAYEQYF. CDR3 nucleotide sequence: TGTGCCAGCAGCTCACCCAGGGGGGTGGCGTACGAGCAGTACTTC.

With respect to this clone: This may arise from a read error, as a much more abundant clone is one base away. The chain is built from TRBV4-1 and TRBJ1-5; 9 bases are shared with TRBD1. The trim removed 3 bases at V and 7 bases at J, leaving 4 bases unmatched. The germline gives CDR1 MGHRA, CDR2 YSYEKL. This CDR3 spans 14 amino acids. In nucleotides, the CDR3 is TGCGCCAGCAGCCAGGTGACAGGGGGGCAGCCCCAGCATTTT. Translation: CASSQVTGGQPQHF.

This clone was seen a handful of times. This chain uses TRBV5-1 with TRBJ2-7; D possibly corresponds to TRBD2 (5 bases). CDR3 length: 12 amino acids. Germline V gene data show CDR1 as SGHRS and CDR2 as YFSETQ. V gave up 0 bases and J gave up 6 bases, with 7 bases separating them. CDR3 bases: TGCGCCAGCAGCTTGGGTGGAGGCGAGCAGTACTTC. Its protein is CASSLGGGEQYF.

The rearrangement links TRBV20-1 to TRBJ2-7, with a tentative D call TRBD2 (5 bases). Germline CDR1 and CDR2: DFQATT and SNEGSKA (reference sequence). The CDR3 loop spans 15 amino acids. With 3 bases removed from V and 0 bases from J, the gap between germline ends came to 15 bases. The CDR3 sequence: CSASREGLSSYEQYF. Here the CDR3 DNA reads TGCAGTGCTAGTCGCGAGGGCCTTAGCTCCTACGAGCAGTACTTC.